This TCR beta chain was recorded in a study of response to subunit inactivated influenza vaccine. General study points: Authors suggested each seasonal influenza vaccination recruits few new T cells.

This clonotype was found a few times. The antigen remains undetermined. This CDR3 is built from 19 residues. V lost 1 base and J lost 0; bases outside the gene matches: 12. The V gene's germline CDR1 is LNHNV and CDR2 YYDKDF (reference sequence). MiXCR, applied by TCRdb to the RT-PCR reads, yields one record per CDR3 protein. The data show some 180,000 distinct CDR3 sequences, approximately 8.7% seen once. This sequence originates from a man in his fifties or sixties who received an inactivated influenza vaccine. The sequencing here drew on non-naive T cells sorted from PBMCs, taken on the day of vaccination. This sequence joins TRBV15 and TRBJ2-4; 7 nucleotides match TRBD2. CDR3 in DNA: TGTGCCACCAGCAGAGTAGGGGCTAGCGGAGCTCTAGCCAAAAACATTCAGTACTTC. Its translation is CATSRVGASGALAKNIQYF.